Described below is a single T cell receptor beta chain sequence and its context. This entry is derived from a study of T cell changes during pregnancy in multiple sclerosis. Germline CDR1 is LNHDA and CDR2 is SQIVND (reference sequence). The CDR3 is made up of 13 amino acids. V lost 7 bases and J 10 bases, leaving 14 bases between the germline ends. The assay was immunoSEQ multiplex PCR, and TCRdb's table has in-frame clones only and misses some. The sample records some 71,000 clones, approximately 90% being singletons. The chain uses TRBV19 and TRBJ1-6; D gene uncertain. Sequenced here: peripheral blood, sampled in the third trimester of pregnancy. The sequence was collected from a female donor with multiple sclerosis, enrolled in a pregnancy study. This CDR3 reads CASTGNYPSPLHF. The DNA for the CDR3 is TGTGCCAGTACTGGCAACTACCCATCACCCCTCCACTTT.